These 19 T cell receptor beta chains share one sample of origin, sequenced in a study of blood T cell repertoires in COVID-19. Here immunoSEQ multiplex PCR was the method, and the copy in TCRdb shows in-frame clones only, minus some. The table lists 55,000 to 85,000 clones, around 84% of them singletons. The sample consisted of peripheral blood. These receptors were collected from a woman aged 70-85 years with acute or convalescent COVID-19.

V usage is TRBV5-1 and J usage is TRBJ2-1; TRBD1 aligns across 7 bases. Germline assignment: CDR1 SGHRS and CDR2 YFSETQ. The CDR3 is made up of 15 amino acids. The junction had 4 bases not matched to a gene; V was cut back by 4 bases and J by 0 bases. The CDR3 DNA reads as TGCGCCAGCAGCCAAGGGGGCAACTCCTACAATGAGCAGTTCTTC. Residues: CASSQGGNSYNEQFF.

The genes are TRBV19 and TRBJ2-7; the D gene is possibly TRBD2 (5 bases). CDR1 and CDR2 from the germline V gene are LNHDA and SQIVND (reference sequence). The CDR3 spans 15 residues. The germline V and J ends were trimmed by 5 bases and 0 bases, with 14 bases remaining between them. CDR3 sequence: CASSDPSGNSYEQYF. Written as DNA, the CDR3 is TGTGCCAGTAGTGACCCCTCGGGGAACTCCTACGAGCAGTACTTC. The complete variable domain, with remaining parts taken from reference TRBV19 and TRBJ2-7, reads DGGITQSPKYLFRKEGQNVTLSCEQNLNHDAMYWYRQDPGQGLRLIYYSQIVNDFQKGDIAEGYSVSREKKESFPLTVTSAQKNPTAFYLCASSDPSGNSYEQYFGPGTRLTVT.

The chain joins TRBV19 to TRBJ2-1, with 7 bases lining up with TRBD2. Germline CDR1 and CDR2: LNHDA and SQIVND (reference sequence). Trimming cost V 4 bases and J 9 bases; bases outside gene matches: 6. The CDR3 contains 13 residues. The CDR3 protein is CASSTGLEGEQFF. In DNA form, the CDR3 reads TGTGCCAGTAGTACCGGACTAGAGGGTGAGCAGTTCTTC.

The J gene is TRBJ2-6, the V gene TRBV19, with 7 nucleotides matching TRBD2. Germline V lookup: CDR1 LNHDA, CDR2 SQIVND (reference sequence). The CDR3 contains 16 residues. J gave up 0 bases and V 10 bases, and 9 bases lay outside the gene matches. The CDR3 protein is CATGRQLISGANVLTF. The DNA for the CDR3 is TGTGCCACCGGGAGGCAACTTATCTCTGGGGCCAACGTCCTGACTTTC. Based on the CDR3 plus reference TRBV19 and TRBJ2-6, the full variable domain is DGGITQSPKYLFRKEGQNVTLSCEQNLNHDAMYWYRQDPGQGLRLIYYSQIVNDFQKGDIAEGYSVSREKKESFPLTVTSAQKNPTAFYLCATGRQLISGANVLTFGAGSRLTVL.

The V and J genes are TRBV13 and TRBJ1-1; no clear D. The CDR3 is made up of 13 amino acids. Trimming shortened V by 6 bases and J by 1 base, and 9 bases separated the two germline ends. Germline loops: CDR1 PRHDT, CDR2 FYEKMQ (reference sequence). The CDR3 nucleotides are TGTGCCAGCAGTTCAACAGCGAACACTGAAGCTTTCTTT. This encodes CASSSTANTEAFF.

A single count supports this clone. The CDR3 DNA follows: TGTGCCATCAGTGTTTCGGGGGACGAGCAGTACTTC. Translated, it gives CAISVSGDEQYF. The chain carries TRBV10-3 and TRBJ2-7, with D tentatively TRBD2 (6 bases). The CDR3 is 12 amino acids. Trimming removed 4 bases at V and 5 bases at J, with 9 bases between. Per the germline V gene, CDR1 is ENHRY and CDR2 is SYGVKD.

A few counts support this clone. The J gene is TRBJ1-5, the V gene TRBV19, with 7 bases identical to TRBD1. With 5 bases clipped from V and 7 bases from J, the junction kept 5 bases outside the gene matches. There are 13 residues in the CDR3. Germline CDR1 reads LNHDA; CDR2 reads SQIVND (reference sequence). In DNA, the CDR3 is TGTGCCAGTAGTCCAACAGGGGACCAGCCCCAGCATTTT. This translates into CASSPTGDQPQHF.

The J gene is TRBJ2-5, the V gene TRBV7-7, with 9 bases lining up with TRBD1. This CDR3 has 17 residues. V trimming: 5 bases; J trimming: 1 base; junction bases outside the gene matches: 11. The germline V gene has CDR1 SSHAT and CDR2 FNYEAQ (reference sequence). The DNA for the CDR3 is TGTGCCAGCAGCCCCGAGAAGACAGGGGGTATCCAAGAGACCCAGTACTTC. This encodes CASSPEKTGGIQETQYF.

A few counts support this clone. The chain is built from TRBV29-1 and TRBJ2-3, with D hard to call. This CDR3 spans 12 amino acids. Germline loops: CDR1 SQVTM, CDR2 ANQGSEA. With 3 bases removed from V and 5 bases from J, the gap between germline ends came to 9 bases. The CDR3: CSVEVEEDTQYF. CDR3 coding DNA: TGCAGCGTTGAGGTCGAGGAAGATACGCAGTATTTT.

A few counts support this clone. The chain uses TRBV5-5 and TRBJ2-2; 9 bases fit TRBD2. Trimming removed 3 bases from V and 3 bases from J; junction bases left unmatched: 6. The CDR3 covers 16 residues. The germline V gene has CDR1 SGHKS and CDR2 YYEKEE (reference sequence). In nucleotides, the CDR3 is TGTGCCAGCAGCTACATAGCGGGGGACTACACCGGGGAGCTGTTTTTT. Translated, it gives CASSYIAGDYTGELFF.

CDR3 sequence: CASSSTENTEAFF. The CDR3 DNA sequence: TGTGCCAGCAGTTCGACAGAGAACACTGAAGCTTTCTTT. The chain combines TRBV6-4 with TRBJ1-1; a possible D gene is TRBD1 (5 bases). V was clipped by 5 bases and J by 1 base, with 8 bases between them. In germline, CDR1 is MRHNA, CDR2 SNTAGT. The CDR3 consists of 13 residues.

The rearrangement links TRBV10-2 to TRBJ2-1; TRBD1 agrees at 9 bases. CDR1 and CDR2 (germline): WSHSY, SAAADI. There are 16 residues in the CDR3. The V and J ends lost 4 bases and 5 bases, in that order; junction bases with no gene match: 9. The CDR3 DNA reads TGCGCCAGCAGTGCAAACAGGGGGCTCAGGAACAATGAGCAGTTCTTC. Protein sequence: CASSANRGLRNNEQFF.

The chain joins TRBV7-3 to TRBJ2-5; TRBD1 matches 9 bases. This CDR3 is 15 amino acids long. V shed 4 bases, J shed 1 base, and the junction held 4 bases outside the gene matches. Germline assignment: CDR1 SGHTA and CDR2 FQGTGA. CDR3 DNA: TGTGCCAGCAGCTCCCAGACAGGGGGCCAAGAGACCCAGTACTTC. Amino acids: CASSSQTGGQETQYF. The whole variable domain, remainder taken from reference TRBV7-3 and TRBJ2-5, is GAGVSQTPSNKVTEKGKYVELRCDPISGHTALYWYRQSLGQGPEFLIYFQGTGAADDSGLPNDRFFAVRPEGSVSTLKIQRTERGDSAVYLCASSSQTGGQETQYFGPGTRLLVL.

This chain uses TRBV20-1 with TRBJ2-7; D gene ambiguous. Trimming removed 3 bases at V and 7 bases at J, with 13 bases between. This CDR3 is 12 amino acids long. CDR1 and CDR2 from the germline V gene are DFQATT and SNEGSKA (reference sequence). The CDR3 DNA follows: TGCAGTGCTAGTGCTATAAAATGGGAGCAGTACTTC. It yields the protein CSASAIKWEQYF.

This chain connects TRBV12-3 or TRBV12-4 to TRBJ1-1, with a possible D match to TRBD1 (5 bases). With 2 bases removed from V and 12 bases from J, the gap between germline ends came to 13 bases. This CDR3 comprises 12 residues. CDR3 residues: CASSLSGKRTFF. The CDR3, as DNA: TGTGCCAGCAGTTTATCAGGGAAGAGGACTTTCTTT.

The V gene is TRBV29-1, the J gene TRBJ1-2; 7 bases fit TRBD1. Trimming took 5 bases from V and 4 from J; bases not matched to a gene: 4. Germline V CDR1 and CDR2: SQVTM, ANQGSEA. CDR3 size: 12 residues. Written as DNA, the CDR3 is TGCAGCGTTAATCGGGACAGCTATGGCTACACCTTC. Translated, it gives CSVNRDSYGYTF.

This chain links TRBV6-1 with TRBJ2-7; D unclear. The germline V gene encodes CDR1 MNHNS and CDR2 SASEGT. Between the trimmed V and J ends, which lost 3 bases and 2 bases, there was a span of 8 bases. This CDR3 has 13 amino acids. CDR3 bases: TGTGCCAGCAGTGACGGCGGAACCTACGAGCAGTACTTC. Residues: CASSDGGTYEQYF.

This clone has a single count. V and J are TRBV13 and TRBJ2-3; 7 positions agree with TRBD1. Germline V CDR1 and CDR2: PRHDT, FYEKMQ (reference sequence). This CDR3 region has 15 residues. Germline trimming cut 5 bases from V and 2 bases from J; bases unmatched to any gene: 7. The CDR3 DNA sequence: TGTGCCAGCAGCCTCCACAGGGGTCTCACAGATACGCAGTATTTT. Its translation is CASSLHRGLTDTQYF.

This chain connects TRBV19 to TRBJ2-1; 7 bases map to TRBD2. The V gene's germline CDR1 is LNHDA and CDR2 SQIVND (reference sequence). The length of the CDR3 is 15 residues. The junction had 6 bases not matched to a gene; V was cut back by 5 bases and J by 2 bases. DNA for the CDR3: TGTGCCAGTAGTCCCCAGGGACTACCCTACAATGAGCAGTTCTTC. This gives the protein CASSPQGLPYNEQFF. The complete variable domain, with remaining parts taken from reference TRBV19 and TRBJ2-1, reads DGGITQSPKYLFRKEGQNVTLSCEQNLNHDAMYWYRQDPGQGLRLIYYSQIVNDFQKGDIAEGYSVSREKKESFPLTVTSAQKNPTAFYLCASSPQGLPYNEQFFGPGTRLTVL.